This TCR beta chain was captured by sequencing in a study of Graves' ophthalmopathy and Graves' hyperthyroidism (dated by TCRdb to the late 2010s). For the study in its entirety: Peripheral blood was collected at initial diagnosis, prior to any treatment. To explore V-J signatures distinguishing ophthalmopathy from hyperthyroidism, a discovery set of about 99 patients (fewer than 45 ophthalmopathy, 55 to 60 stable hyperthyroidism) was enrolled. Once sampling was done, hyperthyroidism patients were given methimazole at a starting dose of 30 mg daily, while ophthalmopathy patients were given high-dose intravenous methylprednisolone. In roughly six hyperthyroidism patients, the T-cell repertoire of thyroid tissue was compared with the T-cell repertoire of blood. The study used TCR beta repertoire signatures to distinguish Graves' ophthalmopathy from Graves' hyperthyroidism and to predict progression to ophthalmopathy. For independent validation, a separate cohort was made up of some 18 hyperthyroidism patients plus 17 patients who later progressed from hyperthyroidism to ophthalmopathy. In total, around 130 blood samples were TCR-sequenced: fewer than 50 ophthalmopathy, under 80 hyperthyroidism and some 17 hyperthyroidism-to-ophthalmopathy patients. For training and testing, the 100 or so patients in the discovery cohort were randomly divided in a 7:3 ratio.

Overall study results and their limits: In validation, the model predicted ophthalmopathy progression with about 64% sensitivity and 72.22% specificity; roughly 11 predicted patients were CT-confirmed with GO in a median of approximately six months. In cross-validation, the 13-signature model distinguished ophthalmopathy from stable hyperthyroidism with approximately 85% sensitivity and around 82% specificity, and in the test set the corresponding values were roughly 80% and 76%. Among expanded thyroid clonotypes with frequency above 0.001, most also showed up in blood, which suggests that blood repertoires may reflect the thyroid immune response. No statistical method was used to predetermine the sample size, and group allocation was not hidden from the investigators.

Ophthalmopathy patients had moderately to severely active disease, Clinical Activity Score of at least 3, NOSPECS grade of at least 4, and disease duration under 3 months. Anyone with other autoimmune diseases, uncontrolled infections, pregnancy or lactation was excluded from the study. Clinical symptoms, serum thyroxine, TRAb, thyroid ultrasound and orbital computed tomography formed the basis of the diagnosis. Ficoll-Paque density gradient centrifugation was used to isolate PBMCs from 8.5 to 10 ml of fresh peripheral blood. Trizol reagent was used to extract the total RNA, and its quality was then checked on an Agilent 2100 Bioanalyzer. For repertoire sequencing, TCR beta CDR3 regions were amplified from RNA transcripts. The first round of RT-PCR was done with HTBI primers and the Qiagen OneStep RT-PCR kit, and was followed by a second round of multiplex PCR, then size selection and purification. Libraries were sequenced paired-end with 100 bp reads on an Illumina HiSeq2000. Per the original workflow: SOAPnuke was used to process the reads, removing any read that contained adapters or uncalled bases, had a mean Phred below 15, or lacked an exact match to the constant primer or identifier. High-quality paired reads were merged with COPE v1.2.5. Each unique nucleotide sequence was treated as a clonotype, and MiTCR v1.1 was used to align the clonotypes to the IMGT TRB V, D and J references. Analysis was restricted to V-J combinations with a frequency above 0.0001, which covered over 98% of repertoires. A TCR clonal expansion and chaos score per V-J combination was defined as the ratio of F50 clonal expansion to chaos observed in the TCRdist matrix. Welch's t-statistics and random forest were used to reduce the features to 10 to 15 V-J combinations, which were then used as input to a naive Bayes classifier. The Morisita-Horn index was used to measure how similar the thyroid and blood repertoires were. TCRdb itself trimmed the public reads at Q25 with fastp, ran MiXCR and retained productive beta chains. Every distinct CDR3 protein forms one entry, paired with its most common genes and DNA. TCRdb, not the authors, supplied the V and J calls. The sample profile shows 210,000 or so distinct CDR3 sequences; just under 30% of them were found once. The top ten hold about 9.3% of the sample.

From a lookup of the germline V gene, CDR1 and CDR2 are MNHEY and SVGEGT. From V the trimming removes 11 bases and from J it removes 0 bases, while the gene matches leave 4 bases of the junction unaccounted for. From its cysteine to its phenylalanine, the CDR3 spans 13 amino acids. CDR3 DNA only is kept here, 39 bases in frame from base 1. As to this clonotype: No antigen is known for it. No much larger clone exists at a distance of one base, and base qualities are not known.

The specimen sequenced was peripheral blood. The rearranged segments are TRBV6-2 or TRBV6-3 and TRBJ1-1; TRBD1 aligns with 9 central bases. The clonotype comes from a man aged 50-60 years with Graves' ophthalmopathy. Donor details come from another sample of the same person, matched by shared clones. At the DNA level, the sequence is TGTGCCGCTTACAGGGGGCTGAACACTGAAGCTTTCTTT. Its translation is CAAYRGLNTEAFF.